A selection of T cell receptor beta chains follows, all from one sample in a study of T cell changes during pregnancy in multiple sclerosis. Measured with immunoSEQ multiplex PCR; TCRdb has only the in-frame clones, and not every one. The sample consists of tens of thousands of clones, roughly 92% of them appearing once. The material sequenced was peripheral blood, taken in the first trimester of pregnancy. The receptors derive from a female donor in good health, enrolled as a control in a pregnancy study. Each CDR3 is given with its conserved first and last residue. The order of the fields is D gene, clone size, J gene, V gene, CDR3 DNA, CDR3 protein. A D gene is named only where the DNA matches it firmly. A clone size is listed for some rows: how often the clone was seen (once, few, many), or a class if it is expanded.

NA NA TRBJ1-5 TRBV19 TGTGCCAGTATGGTGGCAGGGGCTTTTTATAGCAATCAGCCCCAGCATTTT CASMVAGAFYSNQPQHF
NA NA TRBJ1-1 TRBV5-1 TGCGCCAGCAGCCGGGGGGGACGCACTGAAGCTTTCTTT CASSRGGRTEAFF
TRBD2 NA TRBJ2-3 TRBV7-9 TGTGCCAGCAGCCCCCAATCGGGGGGGTCGGATACGCAGTATTTT CASSPQSGGSDTQYF
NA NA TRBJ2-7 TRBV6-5 TGTGCCAGCAGTTTATACTCGAGCGGAGACTCCTACGAGCAGTACTTC CASSLYSSGDSYEQYF
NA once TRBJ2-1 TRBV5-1 TGCGCCAGCAGCCCGGACTACTACAATGAGCAGTTCTTC CASSPDYYNEQFF
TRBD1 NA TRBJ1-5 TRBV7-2 TGTGCCAGCAGCTTAGGCACAGGGGGCGCGGGTCAGCCCCAGCATTTT CASSLGTGGAGQPQHF
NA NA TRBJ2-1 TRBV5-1 TGCGCCAGCAGCTACGAACAGGGACGGTGGAATGAGCAGTTCTTC CASSYEQGRWNEQFF
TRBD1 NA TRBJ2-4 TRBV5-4 TGTGCCAGCAGCTTGGACAGGGGGCTGTCTGGCAAAAACATTCAGTACTTC CASSLDRGLSGKNIQYF
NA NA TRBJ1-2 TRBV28 TGTGCCAGCAGTTTTAGCAGGATCGGGGTACTCGGCTACACCTTC CASSFSRIGVLGYTF
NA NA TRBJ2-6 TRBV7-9 TGTGCCAGCAGCGCAGCAGGCTCTGGGGCCAACGTCCTGACTTTC CASSAAGSGANVLTF
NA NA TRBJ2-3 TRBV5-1 TGCGCCAGCTTGAGTGGGAGATTAAGCACAGATACGCAGTATTTT CASLSGRLSTDTQYF
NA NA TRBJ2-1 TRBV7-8 TGTGCCAGCAGCTTAGCCTTGATTGAATCGACAATCCACAATGAGCAGTTCTTC CASSLALIESTIHNEQFF
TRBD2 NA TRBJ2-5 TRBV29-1 TGCAGCGTTTCTTCGGGAGGAGAGACCCAGTACTTC CSVSSGGETQYF
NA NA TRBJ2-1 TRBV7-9 TGTGCCAGCAGTTTGGGCCTTTACAATGAGCAGTTCTTC CASSLGLYNEQFF
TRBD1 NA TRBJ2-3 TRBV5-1 TGCGCCAGCAGCTTTCGGACAGGGGCGGGAACAGATACGCAGTATTTT CASSFRTGAGTDTQYF
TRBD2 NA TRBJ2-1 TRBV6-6 TGTGCCAGCAGGCCCTTAGCGGGAGGCCCTTCCAATGAGCAGTTCTTC CASRPLAGGPSNEQFF
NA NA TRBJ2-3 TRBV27 TGTGCCAGCAGTTTATTCCGGGATCTAGATACGCAGTATTTT CASSLFRDLDTQYF
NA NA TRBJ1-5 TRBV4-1 TGCGCCAGCAGCCAAGGGGGGGGTAGCAATCAGCCCCAGCATTTT CASSQGGGSNQPQHF
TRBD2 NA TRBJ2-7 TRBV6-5 TGTGCCAGCAGCCGGCGGGGGGACGAGCAGTACTTC CASSRRGDEQYF
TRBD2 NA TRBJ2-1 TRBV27 TGTGCCAGCAGTTCTCGGTGGGAGGGCCACAATGAGCAGTTCTTC CASSSRWEGHNEQFF
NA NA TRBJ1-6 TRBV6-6 TGTGCCAGCAGTTACTCAGCAGGGGTGGATTCACCCCTCCACTTT CASSYSAGVDSPLHF
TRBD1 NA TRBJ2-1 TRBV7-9 TGTGCCAGCAGTTTAGACAGGGCTTACAATGAGCAGTTCTTC CASSLDRAYNEQFF
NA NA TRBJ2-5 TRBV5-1 TGCGCCAGCAGCCCGGGAAGTACACAAGAGACCCAGTACTTC CASSPGSTQETQYF
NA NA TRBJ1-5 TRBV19 TGTGCCAGTAGTATCCCAGGGAATCAGCCCCAGCATTTT CASSIPGNQPQHF
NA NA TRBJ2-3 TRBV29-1 TGCAGCGCTCGACTAGTACTGATAGATACGCAGTATTTT CSARLVLIDTQYF
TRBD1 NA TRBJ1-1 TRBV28 TGTGCCAGCAGTCCCGCCCCCGGGACAGGGGCCCCTGAAGCTTTCTTT CASSPAPGTGAPEAFF
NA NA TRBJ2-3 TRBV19 TGTGCCAGTAGTATGGACTATTATACGCAGTATTTT CASSMDYYTQYF
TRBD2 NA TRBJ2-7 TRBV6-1 TGTGCCAGCAGTGAAGCGACTAGCGGGAGTTACGAGCAGTACTTC CASSEATSGSYEQYF
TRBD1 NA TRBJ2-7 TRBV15 TGTGCCACCAGCAGATTTCGGGGACAGGGGACCTACGAGCAGTACTTC CATSRFRGQGTYEQYF